The clone carrying this T cell receptor beta chain was counted a few times. Its specificity is unknown. This sample was included in a study of cytomegalovirus exposure and HLA in healthy donors. Study as a whole: An earlier analysis identified 117 million unique TCR beta sequences in some 170 million T cells. Broader study findings: Presence/absence results assume similar sequencing depth per donor, which may not hold. According to an earlier analysis, most TCR beta V segments yielded productive rearrangements about 87% or about 30% of the time.

CDR1 and CDR2 from the germline V gene are SGHTA and FQGNSA. The CDR3 is 15 amino acids. Trimming pared 6 bases from V and 3 bases from J, leaving 16 bases between. PCR primers comprised 60 Vbeta and 13 Jbeta primers. Clones were sequenced by immunoSEQ multiplex PCR, and TCRdb holds only the in-frame ones, with some missing. The sample shows more than 85,000 clones, about 76% of them seen only once. This clonotype was sampled from a man in his forties in good health and CMV-seronegative. The V gene is TRBV7-2, the J gene TRBJ2-3, with TRBD2 as a possible D gene (6 bases). Sequencing was performed on PBMCs. CDR3 nucleotides: TGTGCCAGCAGGGCCCAGGGAGGAAGGACAGATACGCAGTATTTT. It codes for CASRAQGGRTDTQYF.